The clone carrying this TCR beta chain showed up just a few times. Its antigen is unknown. One junction end does not reproduce the germline sequence, and a read error may be involved. The record originates from a study of T cells in Graves' hyperthyroidism and ophthalmopathy. Subjects with ophthalmopathy showed a Clinical Activity Score no lower than 3, a NOSPECS grade no lower than 4, and a duration shorter than 3 months. Based on clinical symptoms, serum thyroxine and TRAb, thyroid ultrasound and orbital computed tomography, diagnoses were reached. Study results and limitations: A model of 13 V-J pairs discriminated ophthalmopathy from stable hyperthyroidism.

RNA transcripts served as the template for amplifying TCR beta CDR3 regions. The TCR CDR3 first-round RT-PCR relied on the HTBI primer set. TCRdb ran MiXCR on the multiplex PCR reads and lists one entry per CDR3 protein. The sample has fewer than 500,000 distinct CDR3 sequences, around 15% seen once; the top ten hold about 18%. Germline CDR1 and CDR2: ENHRY and SYGVKD. The CDR3 has 15 amino acids. The V call is TRBV10-3, the J call TRBJ2-2; 11 nucleotides line up with TRBD1. The specimen sequenced was blood. This receptor was taken from a woman in her thirties with Graves' ophthalmopathy. The CDR3 bases are TGTGCCATCAGTCCCGGACAGGGGGCTTCCGCGGAGCTGTCTTTT. Translating gives CAISPGQGASAELSF.